This TCR beta chain stems from a study of cytomegalovirus exposure and HLA in healthy donors. The CDR3 totals 14 residues. V lost 6 bases to trimming and J lost 6 bases; unmatched junction nucleotides: 6. The V gene's germline CDR1 is LNHDA and CDR2 SQIVND (reference sequence). With 60 Vbeta and 13 Jbeta primers, the PCR was carried out. TCRdb's copy holds only in-frame clones and misses some; the assay was immunoSEQ multiplex PCR. The sample records roughly 150,000 clones, 65% to 85% being singletons. J is TRBJ1-5 and V is TRBV19, with 9 positions matching TRBD1. Sequences were obtained from PBMCs. The sequence came from a male donor in good health and CMV-seronegative. The CDR3 DNA reads as TGTGCCAGTAGGGGACAGGGCAGTAGTCAGCCCCAGCATTTT. This gives the protein CASRGQGSSQPQHF.